This TCR beta chain was obtained from a study of CD8 T cells in ankylosing spondylitis. Germline CDR1 is MGHRA and CDR2 is YSYEKL. The CDR3 spans 13 residues. V lost 4 bases to trimming and J lost 8 bases, with 14 bases between them. TCRdb re-analysed the 5' RACE reads in MiXCR, keeping a single row per CDR3 protein. Of tens of thousands of distinct CDR3 sequences listed, more than 5.5% were seen once; the top ten hold 10% to 13%. This clonotype came up many times. The chain joins TRBV4-1 to TRBJ1-1; no reliable D call. The receptor comes from a male donor with ankylosing spondylitis or in good health (not recorded which). Sequenced input: blood, either unsorted or a sorted T cell fraction (not recorded which). CDR3 coding DNA: TGCGCCAGCAGCCCCAGCAGGCGGGCCGAAGCTTTCTTT. Protein: CASSPSRRAEAFF.